This passage covers 28 T cell receptor beta chains from one sample sequenced in a study of blood T cells in healthy people across ages. It was with a sample-barcoded 5' primer and a J-beta primer mix that a second PCR of about 6 to 12 cycles was run. TCRdb itself ran the 5' RACE reads through MiXCR, one entry per CDR3 protein. The repertoire consists of roughly 1,500,000 distinct CDR3 sequences, with 35% to 45% occurring once and the leading ten covering approximately 7.9%. The specimen was blood. Receptor source: a woman in her late teens or twenties in good health.

This clonotype turned up a few times. The chain carries TRBV3-1 and TRBJ2-7, with D possibly being TRBD1 (6 bases). The CDR3 length is 13 residues. CDR1 and CDR2 from the germline V gene are LGHDT and YNNKEL (reference sequence). Trimming stripped 4 bases from V and 5 bases from J, with 12 bases between. In DNA, the CDR3 is TGTGCCAGCAGCCCCAGGGGTAAGCACGAGCAGTACTTC. It specifies CASSPRGKHEQYF.

This sequence joins TRBV6-5 and TRBJ2-5; 7 bases match TRBD1. V lost 0 bases and J lost 5; bases outside the gene matches: 9. The CDR3 is 16 residues long. CDR1 MNHEY and CDR2 SVGAGI come from the germline V gene. Here the CDR3 DNA reads TGTGCCAGCAGTTACTCGGCAGGGGGTTTAGGCGAGACCCAGTACTTC. This sequence encodes CASSYSAGGLGETQYF.

The J gene is TRBJ2-7, the V gene TRBV7-2, with no clear D. V lost 1 base to trimming and J lost 2 bases, with 9 bases between them. The germline V gene encodes CDR1 SGHTA and CDR2 FQGNSA. The length of the CDR3 is 14 residues. CDR3 region: CASSLEAVTYEQYF. DNA for the CDR3: TGTGCCAGCAGCTTAGAAGCAGTTACCTACGAGCAGTACTTC.

The rearrangement uses TRBV24-1 and TRBJ2-3, with a tentative D call TRBD2 (6 bases). Germline V gene sequence: CDR1 KGHDR, CDR2 SFDVKD. The CDR3 covers 16 residues. Trimming stripped 3 bases from V and 5 bases from J, with 17 bases between. As DNA, the CDR3 is TGTGCCACCAGTGATCCTGCGGGATCCCGACGAGATACGCAGTATTTT. Its translation: CATSDPAGSRRDTQYF.

The V gene is TRBV7-9, the J gene TRBJ1-2, with TRBD1 as a possible D gene (6 bases). The V end lost 0 bases, the J end lost 3 bases, and 11 bases lay between the germline ends. CDR1 SEHNR and CDR2 FQNEAQ come from the germline V gene (reference sequence). This CDR3 is 15 amino acids long. The CDR3 nucleotides are TGTGCCAGCAGCTTAGCGGGCACAGGGCACTATGGCTACACCTTC. Protein sequence: CASSLAGTGHYGYTF.

In this sample, this clonotype turned up a few times. The genes are TRBV20-1 and TRBJ2-7, with D possibly TRBD1 on 5 matching bases. The CDR3 extends over 15 amino acids. Trimming pared 1 base from V and 2 bases from J, leaving 15 bases between. Germline CDR1 is DFQATT and CDR2 is SNEGSKA (reference sequence). The DNA of the CDR3 is TGCAGTGCTAGAGCCCCCCCCGCAGGGCCCTACGAGCAGTACTTC. Its translation is CSARAPPAGPYEQYF.

This clonotype has more than one count but fewer than ten. The chain couples TRBV15 to TRBJ2-1, with 7 bases fitting TRBD2. The CDR3 sequence is 15 residues long. Germline trimming cut 3 bases from V and 2 bases from J; bases unmatched to any gene: 4. The germline gives CDR1 LNHNV, CDR2 YYDKDF (reference sequence). DNA of the CDR3: TGTGCCACCAGCAGTGGCGGGGGTACCTACAATGAGCAGTTCTTC. It codes for CATSSGGGTYNEQFF.

This chain's CDR3 is CASSSDPSTDTQYF. CDR3 nucleotide sequence: TGTGCCAGCAGCTCCGATCCAAGCACAGATACGCAGTATTTT. V usage is TRBV9 and J usage is TRBJ2-3, with D uncertain. The germline gives CDR1 SGDLS, CDR2 YYNGEE. V was cut by 4 bases and J by 0 bases, with 9 bases left in between. The CDR3 contains 14 residues.

This clonotype came up a few times. The chain combines TRBV7-9 with TRBJ2-7, with no clear D. This CDR3 spans 13 amino acids. Deletions cut 6 bases from V and 4 bases from J, with 13 bases between. Germline-derived CDR1 and CDR2 are SEHNR and FQNEAQ (reference sequence). CDR3 coding DNA: TGTGCCAGCAGTTGGGGTCTGCAGTACGAGCAGTACTTC. Translating gives CASSWGLQYEQYF.

This clonotype was found a few times. The V call is TRBV27, the J call TRBJ2-7; D could derive from TRBD1 or TRBD2 (6 bases each). Germline CDR1 is MNHEY and CDR2 is SMNVEV (reference sequence). The CDR3 spans 14 residues. The V and J ends lost 2 bases and 6 bases respectively, with 14 bases between them. The chain's CDR3 is CASSLLGGTGEQYF. The CDR3 bases are TGTGCCAGCAGTTTACTCGGGGGCACGGGCGAGCAGTACTTC.

The chain links TRBV28 to TRBJ2-7; D gene uncertain. This CDR3 contains 14 residues. V was clipped by 2 bases and J by 3 bases, with 11 bases between them. Germline CDR1 is MDHEN and CDR2 is SYDVKM. The CDR3 region is CASSLAQSRYEQYF. The DNA for the CDR3 is TGTGCCAGCAGTTTAGCGCAAAGCCGCTACGAGCAGTACTTC.

A word on this clonotype: At one of its ends the junction is not consistent with the germline gene, which may arise from a read error. The chain combines TRBV6-2 or TRBV6-3 with TRBJ1-2; 7 bases match TRBD1. The CDR3 contains 14 residues. In germline, CDR1 is MNHEY, CDR2 SVGEGT. Here the CDR3 reads CASSSGQTFYGHTF. The CDR3 coding sequence is TGTGCCAGCAGTTCGGGACAGACTTTCTATGGCCACACCTTC.

The V and J genes are TRBV7-2 and TRBJ2-4; 13 bases agree with TRBD2. Unmatched junction bases numbered 7, after V lost 5 bases and J lost 9 bases. The CDR3 loop spans 15 amino acids. CDR1 is SGHTA, CDR2 FQGNSA, per germline. CDR3 bases: TGTGCCAGCAGCCCCACTAGCGGGGGGGCCCGCATTCAGTACTTC. This sequence encodes CASSPTSGGARIQYF.

This clonotype has more than one count but fewer than ten. The chain combines TRBV10-3 with TRBJ2-7, with 10 nucleotides matching TRBD1. V lost 8 bases to trimming and J lost 10 bases; unmatched junction nucleotides: 11. The germline V gene has CDR1 ENHRY and CDR2 SYGVKD. The length of the CDR3 is 13 residues. The CDR3 sequence is CAIYGGQGRTQYF. The CDR3 bases are TGTGCCATCTACGGGGGACAGGGGCGAACCCAGTACTTC.

A few counts support this clonotype. The chain couples TRBV12-3 or TRBV12-4 to TRBJ2-7; D may be TRBD1 (5 bases). The better agreement between TRBJ2-4 and the DNA end casts doubt on the J call. The CDR3 is made up of 15 amino acids. The CDR3 coding sequence is TGTGCCAGCAGTTTGGTAGGCAGGGAAGTGGACATTCAGTACTTC. Translation gives CASSLVGREVDIQYF.

In its sample, this clonotype was seen once. V usage is TRBV5-1 and J usage is TRBJ2-7; unclear D gene. With 0 bases removed from V and 5 bases from J, the gap between germline ends came to 12 bases. The CDR3 loop spans 14 amino acids. Per germline, CDR1 SGHRS and CDR2 YFSETQ. The CDR3 protein is CASSLVRLSDEQYF. The CDR3 DNA sequence: TGCGCCAGCAGCTTGGTTAGACTGAGCGACGAGCAGTACTTC. Variable domain in full (rest from reference TRBV5-1 and TRBJ2-7): KAGVTQTPRYLIKTRGQQVTLSCSPISGHRSVSWYQQTPGQGLQFLFEYFSETQRNKGNFPGRFSGRQFSNSRSEMNVSTLELGDSALYLCASSLVRLSDEQYFGPGTRLTVT.

This clonotype occurred many times. The rearrangement joins TRBV3-1 to TRBJ2-7; no definite D call. The CDR3 length is 12 residues. Germline V gene lookup returns CDR1 LGHDT and CDR2 YNNKEL (reference sequence). Trimming took off 3 bases at V and 3 bases at J, with 6 bases between the two ends. The CDR3 coding sequence is TGTGCCAGCAGCCATGGTAGCTACGAGCAGTACTTC. This sequence encodes CASSHGSYEQYF.

As regards this clonotype: The CDR3 end shows no conserved phenylalanine or tryptophan, and so a read error is likely. The V call is TRBV12-3 or TRBV12-4, the J call TRBJ2-3; D possibly corresponds to TRBD2 (6 bases). The CDR3 has 12 residues. V was shortened by 6 bases and J by 6 bases, with 10 bases between the two germline ends. The chain's CDR3 is CASREGYDTQYL. Here the CDR3 DNA reads TGTGCCAGCAGGGAGGGCTACGATACGCAGTATCTT.

The J gene is TRBJ2-1, the V gene TRBV28; no definite D call. V lost 5 bases and J lost 2, with 4 bases in between. The CDR3 covers 12 residues. CDR1 and CDR2 (germline): MDHEN, SYDVKM. CDR3 sequence reads: CASSIPYNEQFF. The CDR3 DNA reads TGTGCCAGCAGTATTCCCTACAATGAGCAGTTCTTC.

The V and J genes are TRBV27 and TRBJ1-5; D is ambiguous. V lost 3 bases to trimming and J lost 4 bases, with 10 bases between them. CDR1 and CDR2 (germline): MNHEY, SMNVEV (reference sequence). The CDR3 loop spans 14 amino acids. CDR3 DNA: TGTGCCAGCAGTTTCGGGAGTGAAAATCAGCCCCAGCATTTT. Translation: CASSFGSENQPQHF.

CDR3 nucleotide sequence: TGCAGCGTTGAAGGTGTACTGAACAGGGAGGTTACTGAAGCTTTCTTT. As protein: CSVEGVLNREVTEAFF. The chain joins TRBV29-1 to TRBJ1-1, with a weak D call TRBD1 (6 bases). The V end lost 1 base, the J end lost 5 bases, and 20 bases lay between the germline ends. Germline lookup yields CDR1 SQVTM and CDR2 ANQGSEA. This CDR3 is 16 amino acids long.

The V and J genes are TRBV20-1 and TRBJ2-7; 7 bases line up with TRBD1. The CDR3 is 13 residues long. Trimming cost V 3 bases and J 3 bases; bases outside gene matches: 5. Germline CDR1 and CDR2: DFQATT and SNEGSKA (reference sequence). CDR3 in amino acids: CSASVGQIYEQYF. The CDR3 DNA follows: TGCAGTGCTAGCGTGGGACAGATCTACGAGCAGTACTTC.

V and J are TRBV12-3 or TRBV12-4 and TRBJ1-2; D not certain. Trimming stripped 6 bases from V and 0 bases from J, with 8 bases between. This CDR3 spans 13 amino acids. CDR3 nucleotides: TGTGCCAGCAGGTACGAAGCTAACTATGGCTACACCTTC. It specifies CASRYEANYGYTF.

The chain recombines TRBV19 with TRBJ2-4; D remains unclear. The DNA end favors TRBJ2-5, so the J call may be wrong. There are 11 residues in the CDR3. Germline values: CDR1 LNHDA, CDR2 SQIVND (reference sequence). The CDR3 nucleotides are TGTGCCAGTAGTATCATGCAGACCCAGTACTTC. Encoded protein: CASSIMQTQYF.

This clonotype was counted ten times or more. The chain recombines TRBV12-3 or TRBV12-4 with TRBJ2-7; tentatively, D is TRBD2 (5 bases). The CDR3 is made up of 12 amino acids. Trimming took off 6 bases at V and 2 bases at J, with 8 bases between the two ends. CDR3 protein: CASSPGAYEQYF. The CDR3 coding sequence is TGTGCCAGCAGCCCCGGGGCCTACGAGCAGTACTTC.

This clonotype was seen only a few times. The chain links TRBV10-3 to TRBJ2-3; D remains unclear. Trimming left V 4 bases short and J 5 bases short, with 10 bases between. This CDR3 has 13 residues. Germline V CDR1 and CDR2: ENHRY, SYGVKD. CDR3 region: CAISGAAEDTQYF. The DNA for the CDR3 is TGTGCCATCAGTGGGGCGGCCGAAGATACGCAGTATTTT.

The rearrangement links TRBV5-1 to TRBJ2-7, with a weak D call TRBD2 (6 bases). CDR3 length equals 15 residues. Germline V gene lookup returns CDR1 SGHRS and CDR2 YFSETQ. The germline V and J ends were trimmed by 4 bases and 1 base, with 15 bases remaining between them. The CDR3 DNA follows: TGCGCCAGCAGCGACCTACTAGCAGGTTCCTACGAGCAGTACTTC. Amino acids: CASSDLLAGSYEQYF.

The rearrangement joins TRBV7-3 to TRBJ1-1; no reliable D call. The CDR3 has 13 amino acids. Per the germline V gene, CDR1 is SGHTA and CDR2 is FQGTGA. The ends were cut back, 1 base at V and 11 bases at J, with 14 bases in the middle. CDR3 DNA: TGTGCCAGCAGCTTAATTGGCCAGGACGAGGCTTTCTTT. This encodes CASSLIGQDEAFF.